The 26 T cell receptor beta chains given below trace back to one sample, sequenced in a study of blood T cells in healthy people across ages. A sample-barcoded 5' primer and a J-beta primer mix were used in a second PCR of about 6 to 12 cycles. TCRdb itself ran the 5' RACE reads through MiXCR, one entry per CDR3 protein. In the table there are around 1,800,000 distinct CDR3 sequences, about 39% of which are singletons. Sequencing was performed on blood. The receptors come from a human donor in good health.

A word on this clonotype: An end of the junction differs from the germline gene, which may be a read error. The rearrangement links TRBV12-3 or TRBV12-4 to TRBJ2-6; 8 nucleotides line up with TRBD1. The CDR3 totals 20 residues. The chain's CDR3 is CANSSVKGQASYSGANVLTF. DNA for the CDR3: TGTGCCAACAGTTCGGTCAAGGGACAGGCTTCTTACTCTGGGGCCAACGTCCTGACTTTC.

Notes on this clonotype: This may be a read error, as it is one base from a much larger clone. V is TRBV7-8 and J is TRBJ2-3; TRBD1 is a possible D gene (6 bases). The germline gives CDR1 SGHVS, CDR2 FQNEAQ. With 1 base removed from V and 2 bases from J, the gap between germline ends came to 10 bases. The CDR3 runs 15 residues. This CDR3 is CASSLVQGYTDTQYF. In DNA form, the CDR3 reads TGTGCCAGCAGCTTAGTACAGGGATACACAGATACGCAGTATTTT.

Only a few counts were recorded for this clonotype. The chain joins TRBV6-5 to TRBJ2-1; D is possibly TRBD1 (5 bases). Germline V gene sequence: CDR1 MNHEY, CDR2 SVGAGI. The CDR3 totals 16 residues. The V end was cut by 0 bases, the J end by 5 bases, with 14 bases between. The CDR3 bases are TGTGCCAGCAGTTACTCGGTGGGGCACGTACACAATGAGCAGTTCTTC. This codes for CASSYSVGHVHNEQFF.

In this sample, this clonotype turned up once. A junction end diverges from the germline sequence, so it may reflect a read error. This chain joins TRBV28 and TRBJ2-1; D is possibly TRBD1 (6 bases). From germline, CDR1 is MDHEN and CDR2 SYDVKM. This CDR3 has 16 amino acids. The CDR3 DNA is TGTGCCAGCAGTTCGATGGGGGCTCAACAGTACAATGAGCGGTTCTTC. It encodes CASSSMGAQQYNERFF.

The V call is TRBV12-3 or TRBV12-4, the J call TRBJ2-7; 11 nucleotides align to TRBD1. V trimming: 3 bases; J trimming: 5 bases; junction bases outside the gene matches: 3. The CDR3 consists of 14 residues. The CDR3 bases are TGTGCCAGCAGTTTTTGGGACAGGGGGAACGAGCAGTACTTC. As protein: CASSFWDRGNEQYF.

This clonotype was counted only a few times. The chain recombines TRBV5-8 with TRBJ1-4, with D possibly TRBD1 on 5 matching bases. CDR1 and CDR2 (germline): SGHTS, YDEGEE. V was pared by 4 bases and J by 10 bases, with 17 bases between. The CDR3 has 14 residues. The CDR3: CASSSENGGGKLFF. CDR3 DNA: TGTGCCAGCAGCAGTGAGAACGGGGGTGGAAAACTGTTTTTT.

This clonotype was observed a handful of times. The gene calls are TRBV20-1 and TRBJ2-5, with 13 bases lining up with TRBD2. Per germline, CDR1 DFQATT and CDR2 SNEGSKA (reference sequence). J gave up 5 bases and V 2 bases, and 14 bases lay outside the gene matches. CDR3 length: 18 amino acids. This CDR3 reads CSARRLAGGIPGRETQYF. The CDR3 DNA is TGCAGTGCTAGACGACTAGCGGGGGGCATACCCGGGAGGGAGACCCAGTACTTC.

The chain couples TRBV29-1 to TRBJ2-3; 10 positions agree with TRBD1. Germline V gene data show CDR1 as SQVTM and CDR2 as ANQGSEA. Unmatched junction bases numbered 5, after V lost 6 bases and J lost 5 bases. The CDR3 totals 13 residues. CDR3 protein: CSVRQGAGDTQYF. CDR3 DNA: TGCAGCGTACGACAGGGGGCAGGAGATACGCAGTATTTT.

There are a few counts of this clonotype. J is TRBJ1-5 and V is TRBV12-3 or TRBV12-4; D gene uncertain. The CDR3 is 13 residues long. V dropped 7 bases and J dropped 0 bases, with 7 bases sitting between them. The CDR3 loop is CASTLNSNQPQHF. The CDR3 DNA follows: TGTGCCAGCACCCTGAATAGCAATCAGCCCCAGCATTTT.

The chain recombines TRBV5-1 with TRBJ2-2, with D unclear. The germline CDR1 and CDR2 sequences are SGHRS and YFSETQ. V was cut by 2 bases and J by 2 bases, with 7 bases left in between. The CDR3 runs 14 residues. CDR3: CASSLQLNTGELFF. CDR3 in DNA: TGCGCCAGCAGCTTACAACTCAACACCGGGGAGCTGTTTTTT.

This clonotype was observed a handful of times. The chain joins TRBV10-3 to TRBJ2-1; 7 nucleotides match TRBD2. Germline assignment: CDR1 ENHRY and CDR2 SYGVKD. J gave up 7 bases and V 8 bases, and 5 bases lay outside the gene matches. This CDR3 contains 12 residues. Here the CDR3 DNA reads TGTGCCATCCTCGGCGGGGGTAATGAGCAGTTCTTC. It specifies CAILGGGNEQFF.

The rearrangement uses TRBV12-3 or TRBV12-4 and TRBJ2-4; 7 nucleotides align to TRBD1. This CDR3 comprises 13 residues. V shed 6 bases, J shed 11 bases, and the junction held 10 bases outside the gene matches. CDR3: CASSRRDRSLQYF. DNA for the CDR3: TGTGCCAGCAGCCGACGGGACAGATCGCTTCAGTACTTC.

J is TRBJ1-2 and V is TRBV11-2; D is ambiguous. V lost 0 bases and J 10 bases, leaving 9 bases between the germline ends. Germline CDR1 reads SGHAT; CDR2 reads FQNNGV. This CDR3 has 12 residues. CDR3 DNA: TGTGCCAGCAGCTTAGATGAATGGGTCTACACCTTC. This encodes CASSLDEWVYTF.

This chain links TRBV7-2 with TRBJ2-3; the match to TRBD2 covers 12 bases. The CDR3 is made up of 16 amino acids. Germline CDR1 and CDR2: SGHTA and FQGNSA. J gave up 4 bases and V 9 bases, and 11 bases lay outside the gene matches. The DNA for the CDR3 is TGTGCCAGTAGCCCTTGGACTAGCGGGGTGGCAGATACGCAGTATTTT. It yields the protein CASSPWTSGVADTQYF.

CDR3 loop: CASSLGGNSGANVLTF. The CDR3 bases are TGTGCCAGCAGCTTAGGGGGCAACTCCGGGGCCAACGTCCTGACTTTC. The V and J genes are TRBV7-6 and TRBJ2-6, with a weak D call TRBD1 (5 bases). The CDR3 spans 16 residues. With 1 base removed from V and 4 bases from J, the gap between germline ends came to 11 bases. Germline V gene data show CDR1 as SGHVS and CDR2 as FNYEAQ.

This clonotype came up a few times. The chain combines TRBV15 with TRBJ1-2; no definite D call. CDR1 is LNHNV and CDR2 is YYDKDF in the germline V gene (reference sequence). V gave up 1 base and J gave up 3 bases, with 3 bases separating them. The CDR3 runs 12 residues. The CDR3 DNA follows: TGTGCCACCAGCAGAGGTGACTATGGCTACACCTTC. Its translation: CATSRGDYGYTF.

The chain couples TRBV11-2 to TRBJ2-3; D assignment may be TRBD1 or TRBD2 (5 bases each). The CDR3 covers 16 residues. The V end was cut by 4 bases, the J end by 2 bases, with 16 bases between. Germline V gene lookup returns CDR1 SGHAT and CDR2 FQNNGV. The CDR3 sequence: CASSYTGTGPTDTQYF. The CDR3 coding sequence is TGTGCCAGCAGCTACACCGGGACGGGACCCACAGATACGCAGTATTTT.

The chain is built from TRBV20-1 and TRBJ2-7; no firm D call. CDR3 length: 16 amino acids. Per the germline V gene, CDR1 is DFQATT and CDR2 is SNEGSKA (reference sequence). V was cut by 3 bases and J by 2 bases, with 20 bases left in between. CDR3: CSASAENGEDPYEQYF. The CDR3 region has the DNA TGCAGTGCTAGTGCCGAGAATGGGGAAGACCCCTACGAGCAGTACTTC.

In its sample, this clonotype was seen a few times. The CDR3 DNA follows: TGTGCCAGCAGCCCCGGTGGTGGGGCGGGGTATGGCTACACCTTC. Its translation is CASSPGGGAGYGYTF. The V and J genes are TRBV7-3 and TRBJ1-2; maybe TRBD1 (5 bases). V was pared by 5 bases and J by 5 bases, with 18 bases between. Looked up from germline, CDR1 is SGHTA and CDR2 is FQGTGA. The CDR3 totals 15 residues.

J is TRBJ1-1 and V is TRBV29-1; tentative D call: TRBD1 (5 bases). Germline V gene lookup returns CDR1 SQVTM and CDR2 ANQGSEA. The CDR3 is 15 amino acids. Trimming took off 6 bases at V and 2 bases at J, with 19 bases between the two ends. The DNA for the CDR3 is TGCAGCGTCCAGGGAGTTAAAGGACAAAACACTGAAGCTTTCTTT. It is translated as CSVQGVKGQNTEAFF.

This clonotype was found a few times. V gene TRBV12-3 or TRBV12-4 combines with J gene TRBJ2-1; D is unclear. V was clipped by 7 bases and J by 0 bases, with 10 bases between them. The CDR3 length is 14 residues. As DNA, the CDR3 is TGTGCCAGCACCCCGGACGGCTCCTACAATGAGCAGTTCTTC. It encodes CASTPDGSYNEQFF.

This clonotype has a handful of counts. This may stem from a read error, because a much larger clone lies one nucleotide away. CDR3: CASSQDSGTYGYTF. For the CDR3, the DNA is TGTGCCAGCAGCCAAGACTCGGGAACCTATGGCTACACCTTC. The V gene is TRBV3-1, the J gene TRBJ1-2; D remains unclear. There are 14 residues in the CDR3. Germline V gene data show CDR1 as LGHDT and CDR2 as YNNKEL (reference sequence). V was trimmed by 0 bases and J by 4 bases, leaving 9 bases between them.

The rearrangement uses TRBV7-8 and TRBJ1-2; D unresolved. In germline, CDR1 is SGHVS, CDR2 FQNEAQ. Trimming stripped 5 bases from V and 4 bases from J, with 14 bases between. The CDR3 is made up of 14 amino acids. CDR3 nucleotide sequence: TGTGCCAGCAGCACCCGGGCCTCCGTCTATGGCTACACCTTC. The encoded protein is CASSTRASVYGYTF. The whole variable domain, filled in from reference TRBV7-8 and TRBJ1-2, reads GAGVSQSPRYKVAKRGQDVALRCDPISGHVSLFWYQQALGQGPEFLTYFQNEAQLDKSGLPSDRFFAERPEGSVSTLKIQRTQQEDSAVYLCASSTRASVYGYTFGSGTRLTVV.

The rearrangement uses TRBV29-1 and TRBJ2-7; D gene ambiguous. V was trimmed by 4 bases and J by 2 bases, leaving 12 bases between them. The CDR3 is 13 amino acids. The germline V gene encodes CDR1 SQVTM and CDR2 ANQGSEA. The CDR3 loop is CSVGVKEPYEQYF. The CDR3 DNA follows: TGCAGCGTTGGGGTGAAAGAGCCCTACGAGCAGTACTTC.

The chain combines TRBV15 with TRBJ1-3; 9 bases line up with TRBD1. Germline assignment: CDR1 LNHNV and CDR2 YYDKDF (reference sequence). The V and J ends lost 4 bases and 0 bases, in that order; junction bases with no gene match: 4. CDR3 length: 16 residues. The CDR3, as DNA: TGTGCCACCAGCATGGGGACAGGGCACTCTGGAAACACCATATATTTT. It codes for CATSMGTGHSGNTIYF.

This clonotype was counted between two and nine times. The chain couples TRBV25-1 to TRBJ1-2, with D perhaps TRBD1 (5 bases). The CDR3 has 14 residues. The germline CDR1 and CDR2 sequences are MGHDK and SYGVNS. V was shortened by 5 bases and J by 6 bases, with 16 bases between the two germline ends. CDR3 coding DNA: TGTGCCAGCAGTATATCCGGGACGTTAAATGGCTACACCTTC. Encoded protein: CASSISGTLNGYTF.